This T cell receptor (beta chain) was sequenced in a study of PD-L1 blockade in urothelial cancer. Study background: Patients commenced intravenous atezolizumab, 1,200 mg every 3 weeks, in 2014.

Study-level findings and limits: Improved survival was predicted by pretreatment blood TCR clonality below the median.

This table comes from immunoSEQ multiplex PCR, and its TCRdb copy is limited to in-frame clones, with some not included. The sample lists 65,000 to 80,000 clones, about 85% seen once, with 4% to 6% in the top ten. As regards this clone: The antigen is unknown. A junction boundary mismatches the germline segment, possibly from a read error.

Sequences were derived from PBMCs, sampled around atezolizumab (anti-PD-L1) treatment. This clonotype originated in a man aged 65 to 85 with urothelial cancer.

The CDR3 here is CASSVGGSSHEQYF. Here the CDR3 DNA reads TGCGCCAGCAGTGTGGGCGGGAGCTCCCACGAGCAGTACTTC. The rearrangement uses TRBV5-1 and TRBJ2-7; 7 nucleotides match TRBD2. The CDR3 consists of 14 residues. Per the germline V gene, CDR1 is SGHRS and CDR2 is YFSETQ. The whole variable domain, remainder taken from reference TRBV5-1 and TRBJ2-7, is KAGVTQTPRYLIKTRGQQVTLSCSPISGHRSVSWYQQTPGQGLQFLFEYFSETQRNKGNFPGRFSGRQFSNSRSEMNVSTLELGDSALYLCASSVGGSSHEQYFGPGTRLTVT.